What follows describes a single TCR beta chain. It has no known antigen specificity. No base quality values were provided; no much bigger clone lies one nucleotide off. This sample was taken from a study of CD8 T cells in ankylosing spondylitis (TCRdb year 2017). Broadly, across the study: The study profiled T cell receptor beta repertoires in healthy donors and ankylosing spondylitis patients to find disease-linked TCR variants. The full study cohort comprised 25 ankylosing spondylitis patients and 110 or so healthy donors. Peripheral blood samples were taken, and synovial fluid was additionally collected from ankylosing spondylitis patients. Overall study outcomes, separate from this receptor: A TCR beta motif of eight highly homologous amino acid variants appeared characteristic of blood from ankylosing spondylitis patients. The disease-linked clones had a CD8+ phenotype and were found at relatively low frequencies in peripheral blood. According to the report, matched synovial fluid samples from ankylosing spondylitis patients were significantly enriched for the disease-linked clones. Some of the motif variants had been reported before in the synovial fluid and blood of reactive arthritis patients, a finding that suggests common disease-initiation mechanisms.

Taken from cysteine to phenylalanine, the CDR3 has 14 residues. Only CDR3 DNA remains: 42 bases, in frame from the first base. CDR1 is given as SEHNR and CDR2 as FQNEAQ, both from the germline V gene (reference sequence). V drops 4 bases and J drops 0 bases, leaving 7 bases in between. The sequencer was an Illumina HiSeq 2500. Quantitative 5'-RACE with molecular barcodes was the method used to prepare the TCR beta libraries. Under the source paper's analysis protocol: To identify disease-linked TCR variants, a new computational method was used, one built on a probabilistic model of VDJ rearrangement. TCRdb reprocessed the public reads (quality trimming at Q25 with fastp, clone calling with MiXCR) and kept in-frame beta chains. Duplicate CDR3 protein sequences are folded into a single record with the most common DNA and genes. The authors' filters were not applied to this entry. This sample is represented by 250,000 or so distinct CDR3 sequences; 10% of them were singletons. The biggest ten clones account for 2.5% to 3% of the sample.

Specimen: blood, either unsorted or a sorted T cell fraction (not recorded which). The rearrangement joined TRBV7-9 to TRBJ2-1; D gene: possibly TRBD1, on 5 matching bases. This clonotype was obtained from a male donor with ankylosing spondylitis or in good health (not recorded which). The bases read TGTGCCAGCAGCTCCGACAGCTCCTACAATGAGCAGTTCTTC. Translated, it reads CASSSDSSYNEQFF.